The source of this TCR beta chain is a study of spatial heterogeneity in lung cancer. CDR1 is LGHDT and CDR2 is YNNKEL in the germline V gene (reference sequence). The V end was cut by 1 base, the J end by 12 bases, with 18 bases between. There are 15 residues in the CDR3. Every TCR cDNA molecule bore its own unique molecular identifier. TCRdb used MiXCR to reprocess the 5' RACE reads, holding one entry per CDR3 protein. The sample records some 1,500 distinct CDR3 sequences, more than 8.5% being singletons. The time point here: sample taken at primary tumor resection. Broader study findings: Mutation tallies in tumors tracked expanded intratumoral alpha and beta TCR counts.

This clonotype was detected ten times or more. Its matching antigen is unknown. The sequence was collected from a female donor with early-stage non-small cell lung cancer. The V and J genes are TRBV3-1 and TRBJ2-2, with D perhaps matching TRBD1 (6 bases). The specimen comprised lung tumor tissue, sampled at surgery. This chain's CDR3 is CASSQGSPGDGQLFF. In nucleotides, the CDR3 is TGTGCCAGCAGCCAAGGATCGCCAGGGGACGGCCAGCTGTTTTTT.